This T cell receptor beta chain was retrieved from a study of cytomegalovirus exposure and HLA in healthy donors. Trimming took off 8 bases at V and 8 bases at J, with 13 bases between the two ends. Germline CDR1 reads MNHEY; CDR2 reads SVGAGI. This CDR3 spans 12 amino acids. The repertoire was sequenced with immunoSEQ multiplex PCR; TCRdb's copy has only in-frame clones and lacks some. The sample contains roughly 250,000 clones, around 88% of which appear only once. The rearrangement joins TRBV6-5 to TRBJ2-1, with D perhaps TRBD2 (5 bases). The material sequenced was PBMCs. The sequence came from a woman aged 25 to 39 in good health and CMV-seropositive. CDR3 region: CASRRGRDEQFF. The DNA for the CDR3 is TGTGCCAGCCGTCGAGGGCGTGATGAGCAGTTCTTC.